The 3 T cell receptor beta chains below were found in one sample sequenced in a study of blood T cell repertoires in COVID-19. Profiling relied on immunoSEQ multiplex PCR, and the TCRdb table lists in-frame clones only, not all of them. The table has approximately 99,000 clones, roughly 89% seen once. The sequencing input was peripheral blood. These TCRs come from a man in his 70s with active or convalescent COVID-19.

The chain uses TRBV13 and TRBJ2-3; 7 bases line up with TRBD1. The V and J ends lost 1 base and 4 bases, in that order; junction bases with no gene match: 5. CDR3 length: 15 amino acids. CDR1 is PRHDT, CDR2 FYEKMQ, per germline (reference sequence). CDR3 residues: CASSLEGAGADTQYF. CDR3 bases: TGTGCCAGCAGCTTAGAGGGGGCTGGGGCAGATACGCAGTATTTT.

The CDR3, as DNA: TGTGCCAGTAGTATAGCTGGGGCGAACACTGAAGCTTTCTTT. Protein: CASSIAGANTEAFF. The V call is TRBV19, the J call TRBJ1-1; D is perhaps TRBD1 (5 bases). The germline V gene encodes CDR1 LNHDA and CDR2 SQIVND (reference sequence). The CDR3 is 14 residues long. V gave up 1 base and J gave up 1 base, with 7 bases separating them.

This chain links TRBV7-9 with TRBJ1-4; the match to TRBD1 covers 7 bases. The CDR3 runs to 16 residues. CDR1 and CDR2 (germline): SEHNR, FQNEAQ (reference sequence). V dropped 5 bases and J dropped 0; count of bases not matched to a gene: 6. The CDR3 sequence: CASSPDRFPTNEKLFF. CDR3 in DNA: TGTGCCAGCAGCCCGGACAGGTTCCCAACTAATGAAAAACTGTTTTTT.